This is a list of T cell receptor beta chains from one sample in a study of blood T cell repertoires in COVID-19. Method: immunoSEQ multiplex PCR; TCRdb's copy keeps in-frame clones and lacks some. This sample has about 130,000 clones, with more than 75% found just once. Sequencing was done on a sample of peripheral blood. Every receptor here comes from a man between 60 and 75 years old with COVID-19, enrolled during active disease. CDR3s include the opening cysteine and the closing phenylalanine or tryptophan. The D gene is left open where the match is weak. Clone size, where shown, is once, few, many, or a class for clones that have expanded.

D: NA
size: NA
V: TRBV6-5
J: TRBJ1-2
DNA: TGTGCGGTAGCTAACTATGGCTACACCTTC
CDR3: CAVANYGYTF

D: TRBD2
size: NA
V: TRBV5-1
J: TRBJ2-3
DNA: TGCGCCAGCAGCTCTCCTAGCGGGGTGACAGATACGCAGTATTTT
CDR3: CASSSPSGVTDTQYF

D: NA
size: NA
V: TRBV7-6
J: TRBJ2-1
DNA: TGTGCCAGCAGCCCCACCTTCGTAGCTAAGGTTGAGCAGTTCTTC
CDR3: CASSPTFVAKVEQFF

D: TRBD1
size: NA
V: TRBV25-1
J: TRBJ2-1
DNA: TGTGCCAGCAGTGAGCCGACAGGGCTAGAGCGACAGTTCTTC
CDR3: CASSEPTGLERQFF

D: TRBD2
size: NA
V: TRBV2
J: TRBJ2-1
DNA: TGTGCCAGCAGGACGGGACTAGCGTCGTACAATGAGCAGTTCTTC
CDR3: CASRTGLASYNEQFF

D: TRBD1
size: few
V: TRBV27
J: TRBJ1-2
DNA: TGTGCCAGCAGTTTATCCCGGACAGGGTCTCTGTACACCTTC
CDR3: CASSLSRTGSLYTF

D: TRBD2
size: NA
V: TRBV7-8
J: TRBJ2-5
DNA: TGTGCCAGCAGCTCTGAGGGACTAGCGCAGCTACAAGAGACCCAGTACTTC
CDR3: CASSSEGLAQLQETQYF

D: TRBD2
size: NA
V: TRBV4-1
J: TRBJ2-2
DNA: TGCGCCAGCAGCCAAGGCTCGGGACTAGCGGGTTATGGAACCGGGGAGCTGTTTTTT
CDR3: CASSQGSGLAGYGTGELFF

D: TRBD2
size: NA
V: TRBV29-1
J: TRBJ2-7
DNA: TGCAGCGGCGGGGGAGACTCCTACGAGCAGTACTTC
CDR3: CSGGGDSYEQYF

D: NA
size: once
V: TRBV3-1/TRBV3-2
J: TRBJ2-1
DNA: TGTGCCAGCAGCCAAGATGGGGCGGATGAGCAGTTCTTC
CDR3: CASSQDGADEQFF

D: NA
size: NA
V: TRBV7-3
J: TRBJ2-1
DNA: TGTGCCAGCAGTCTCCGACAGGCACCCTACAATGAGCAGTTCTTC
CDR3: CASSLRQAPYNEQFF

D: NA
size: NA
V: TRBV12-3/TRBV12-4
J: TRBJ1-1
DNA: TGTGCCAGCAGTTCTAGCTCTAACACTGAAGCTTTCTTT
CDR3: CASSSSSNTEAFF

D: NA
size: few
V: TRBV5-6
J: TRBJ2-1
DNA: TGTGCCAGCAGCCTACAGGGTAGTCTGGCCTACAATGAGCAGTTCTTC
CDR3: CASSLQGSLAYNEQFF

D: TRBD2
size: NA
V: TRBV10-1
J: TRBJ2-3
DNA: TGCGCCAGCAGTGGGGACTACACAGATACGCAGTATTTT
CDR3: CASSGDYTDTQYF

D: TRBD2
size: NA
V: TRBV4-1
J: TRBJ2-2
DNA: TGCGCCAGCAGCCAAGATTCCGGAGCGGGAGCGAGCACCGGGGAGCTGTTTTTT
CDR3: CASSQDSGAGASTGELFF

D: NA
size: NA
V: TRBV28
J: TRBJ1-6
DNA: TGTGCCAGCAGATTCCCCGGGCGGGGATCACCCCTCCACTTT
CDR3: CASRFPGRGSPLHF

D: NA
size: NA
V: TRBV12-3/TRBV12-4
J: TRBJ2-3
DNA: TGTGCCAGCCTCCGGGGAGGTACGCAGTATTTT
CDR3: CASLRGGTQYF

D: NA
size: NA
V: TRBV29-1
J: TRBJ2-7
DNA: TGCAGCGTTGTCGGGAGACACGAGCAGTACTTC
CDR3: CSVVGRHEQYF

D: NA
size: NA
V: TRBV9
J: TRBJ1-1
DNA: TGTGCCAGCAGCGTAGACGGCAGGGTGAACACTGAAGCTTTCTTT
CDR3: CASSVDGRVNTEAFF

D: NA
size: NA
V: TRBV5-1
J: TRBJ2-1
DNA: TGCGCCAGCAGCTTGGGGCAGGGGCTCTACAATGAGCAGTTCTTC
CDR3: CASSLGQGLYNEQFF

D: NA
size: NA
V: TRBV11-3
J: TRBJ2-3
DNA: TGTGCCAGCAGCTTAGAGGGGAGGAGAGGGGATACGCAGTATTTT
CDR3: CASSLEGRRGDTQYF

D: NA
size: once
V: TRBV28
J: TRBJ1-1
DNA: TGTGCCAGCGGAGGGACGGCGAACACTGAAGCTTTCTTT
CDR3: CASGGTANTEAFF

D: NA
size: NA
V: TRBV7-8
J: TRBJ1-2
DNA: TGTGCCAGCAGCTTCGGCAGGACACCTACTAACTATGGCTACACCTTC
CDR3: CASSFGRTPTNYGYTF